This T cell receptor (beta chain) was sequenced in a study of post-analysis software for immune sequencing data. About the research overall: Progressive-relapsing, secondary progressive and relapsing-remitting multiple sclerosis were among the disease courses included.

Notes on the study in general: Compared against controls, patients with multiple sclerosis displayed significantly lower normalized Chao1 diversity. Co-batched samples clustered tightly together by F measure. Comparison of patients with controls showed roughly five TRBV segments more frequent in patients, TRBV5-6, TRBV5-1 and TRBV20-1 among them.

For this clonotype: Antigen specificity is unknown.

CDR3 length: 15 amino acids. Between the trimmed V and J ends, which lost 4 bases and 3 bases, there was a span of 12 bases. Germline V gives CDR1 LNHNV, CDR2 YYDKDF (reference sequence). Built from TCR beta cDNA, the libraries had unique molecular identifiers in them. T cells numbering about 0.9 to 11 million gave rise to 500,000 or so cDNA molecules. In TCRdb, the PCR reads were re-called with MiXCR into one record per CDR3 protein. The table lists 400,000 to 500,000 distinct CDR3 sequences, less than 40% of them singletons. The rearrangement joins TRBV15 to TRBJ1-4; D unresolved. Sequencing used blood. The source of this sequence is a girl aged 2 to 9 with multiple sclerosis. CDR3 sequence (DNA): TGTGCCACCAGCAATGACTGGGGTCCTAATGAAAAACTGTTTTTT. As protein: CATSNDWGPNEKLFF. Full variable domain (missing parts from reference TRBV15 and TRBJ1-4): DAMVIQNPRYQVTQFGKPVTLSCSQTLNHNVMYWYQQKSSQAPKLLFHYYDKDFNNEADTPDNFQSRRPNTSFCFLDIRSPGLGDTAMYLCATSNDWGPNEKLFFGSGTQLSVL.